A single TCR beta chain is shown here with its context. Sequencing was performed with immunoSEQ multiplex PCR; in TCRdb, only in-frame clones are kept and a portion is missing. Among around 31,000 clones listed, 75% to 90% were seen once. Germline values: CDR1 MNHEY, CDR2 SVGAGI. The V and J ends lost 7 bases and 2 bases respectively, with 17 bases between them. This CDR3 is 15 amino acids long. This sample stems from a study of blood T cell repertoires in COVID-19. The chain recombines TRBV6-5 with TRBJ2-5, with D maybe TRBD1 (6 bases). The sequenced material came from peripheral blood. The origin of this receptor is a man in his sixties with acute or convalescent COVID-19. The CDR3 region is CASIRVRQAQETQYF. In DNA, the CDR3 is TGTGCCAGCATTAGAGTCCGACAGGCTCAAGAGACCCAGTACTTC.